This TCR beta chain is from a study of blood T cell repertoires in COVID-19. At the level of the study: COVID-19 samples, acute and convalescent, were from the United States, Italy and Spain. Nucleic acid was either cDNA or gDNA, and it came from T cells, B-cell-depleted T cells, or PBMCs.

In the original workflow: Estimates of nucleated cell counts were drawn from the amplification of reference gene primers. TCRdb's copy holds only in-frame clones and misses some; the assay was immunoSEQ multiplex PCR. V, J and clone size were drawn from that table, and D and trimming were deduced from the DNA. The data contain roughly 200,000 clones, about nine tenths of them seen just once; the ten biggest clones take up around 7%. CDR1 is SNHLY and CDR2 is FYNNEI in the germline V gene. V gave up 1 base and J gave up 0 bases, with 10 bases separating them. This CDR3 comprises 15 residues. The origin of this receptor is a man in his forties with acute or convalescent COVID-19. The sequenced sample consisted of peripheral blood. The chain links TRBV2 to TRBJ2-7; unclear D gene. CDR3 region: CASSEGHPRSYEQYF. CDR3 DNA: TGTGCCAGCAGTGAAGGTCACCCGCGCTCCTACGAGCAGTACTTC.